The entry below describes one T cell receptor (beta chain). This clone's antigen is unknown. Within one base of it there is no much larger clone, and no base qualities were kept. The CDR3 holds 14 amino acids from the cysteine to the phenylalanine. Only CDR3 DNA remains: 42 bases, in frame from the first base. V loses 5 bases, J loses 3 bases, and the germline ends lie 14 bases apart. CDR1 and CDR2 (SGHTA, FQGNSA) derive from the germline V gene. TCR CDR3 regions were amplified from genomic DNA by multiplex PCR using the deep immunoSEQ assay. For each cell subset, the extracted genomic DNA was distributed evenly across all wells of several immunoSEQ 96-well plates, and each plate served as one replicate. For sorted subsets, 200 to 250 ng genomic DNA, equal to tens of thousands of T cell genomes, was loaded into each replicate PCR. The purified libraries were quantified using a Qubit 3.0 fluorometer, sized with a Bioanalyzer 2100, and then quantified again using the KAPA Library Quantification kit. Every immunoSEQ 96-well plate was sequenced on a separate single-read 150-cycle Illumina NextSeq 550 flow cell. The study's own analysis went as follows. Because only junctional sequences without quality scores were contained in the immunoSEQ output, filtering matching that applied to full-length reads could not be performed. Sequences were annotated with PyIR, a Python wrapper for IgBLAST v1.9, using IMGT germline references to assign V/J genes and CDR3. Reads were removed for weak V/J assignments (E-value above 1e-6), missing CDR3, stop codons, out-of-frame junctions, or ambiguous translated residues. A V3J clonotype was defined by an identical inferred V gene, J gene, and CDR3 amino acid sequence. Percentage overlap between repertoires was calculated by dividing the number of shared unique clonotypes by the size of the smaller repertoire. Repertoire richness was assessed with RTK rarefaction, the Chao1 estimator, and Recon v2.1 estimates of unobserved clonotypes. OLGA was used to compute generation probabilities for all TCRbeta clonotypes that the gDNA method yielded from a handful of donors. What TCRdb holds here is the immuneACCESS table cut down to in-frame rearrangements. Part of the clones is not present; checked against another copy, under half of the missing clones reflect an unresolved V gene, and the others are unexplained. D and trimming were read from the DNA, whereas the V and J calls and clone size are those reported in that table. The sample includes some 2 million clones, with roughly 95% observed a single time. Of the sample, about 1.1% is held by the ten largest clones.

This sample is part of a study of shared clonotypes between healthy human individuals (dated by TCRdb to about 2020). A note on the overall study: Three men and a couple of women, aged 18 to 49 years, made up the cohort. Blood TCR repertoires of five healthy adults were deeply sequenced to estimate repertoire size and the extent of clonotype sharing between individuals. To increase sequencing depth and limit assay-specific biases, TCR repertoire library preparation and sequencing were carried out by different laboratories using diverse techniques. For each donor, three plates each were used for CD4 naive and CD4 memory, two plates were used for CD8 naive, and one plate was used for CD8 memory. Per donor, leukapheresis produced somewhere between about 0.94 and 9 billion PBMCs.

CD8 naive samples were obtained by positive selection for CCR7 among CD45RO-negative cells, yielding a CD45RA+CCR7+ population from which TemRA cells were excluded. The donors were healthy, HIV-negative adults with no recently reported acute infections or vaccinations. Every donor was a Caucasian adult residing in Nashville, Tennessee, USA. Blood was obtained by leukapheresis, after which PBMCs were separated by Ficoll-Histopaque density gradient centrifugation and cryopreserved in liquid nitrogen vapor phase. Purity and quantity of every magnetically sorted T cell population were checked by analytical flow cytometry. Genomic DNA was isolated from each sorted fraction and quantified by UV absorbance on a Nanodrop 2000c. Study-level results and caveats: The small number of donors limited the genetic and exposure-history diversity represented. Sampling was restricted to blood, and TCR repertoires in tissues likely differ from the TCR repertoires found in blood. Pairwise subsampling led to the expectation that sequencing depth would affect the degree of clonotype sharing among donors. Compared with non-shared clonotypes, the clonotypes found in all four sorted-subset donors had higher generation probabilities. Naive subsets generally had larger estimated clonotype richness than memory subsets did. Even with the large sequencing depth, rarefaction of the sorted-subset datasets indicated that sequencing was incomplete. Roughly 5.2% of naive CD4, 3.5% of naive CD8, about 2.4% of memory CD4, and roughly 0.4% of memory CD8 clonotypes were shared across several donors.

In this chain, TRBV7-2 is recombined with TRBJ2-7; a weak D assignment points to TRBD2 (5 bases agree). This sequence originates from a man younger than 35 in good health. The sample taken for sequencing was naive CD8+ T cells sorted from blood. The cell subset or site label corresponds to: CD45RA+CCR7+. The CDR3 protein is CASSQPGIDYEQYF. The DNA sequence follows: TGTGCCAGCAGCCAGCCGGGAATCGACTACGAGCAGTACTTC.